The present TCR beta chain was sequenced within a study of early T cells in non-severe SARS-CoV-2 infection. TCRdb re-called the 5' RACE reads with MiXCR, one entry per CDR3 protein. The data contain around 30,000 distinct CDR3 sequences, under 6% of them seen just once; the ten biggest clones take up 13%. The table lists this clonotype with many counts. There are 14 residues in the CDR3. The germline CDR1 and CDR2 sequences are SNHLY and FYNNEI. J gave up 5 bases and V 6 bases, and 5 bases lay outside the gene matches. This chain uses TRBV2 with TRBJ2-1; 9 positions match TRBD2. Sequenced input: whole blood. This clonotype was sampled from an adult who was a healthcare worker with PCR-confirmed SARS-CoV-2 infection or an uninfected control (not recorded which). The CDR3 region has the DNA TGTGCCAGCAGCCTAGCGGGGCGACACAATGAGCAGTTCTTC. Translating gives CASSLAGRHNEQFF.